This T cell receptor (beta chain) was obtained from a study of blood T cell repertoires in COVID-19. In the study overall: The samples span acute and convalescent COVID-19 from the United States, Italy and Spain. PBMCs, B-cell-depleted T cells, or T cells provided the cDNA or gDNA that made up the material.

As originally analysed: Cell counts per sample came from amplifying reference gene primers. TCRdb's table, derived via immunoSEQ multiplex PCR, lists solely in-frame clones and lacks some. V, J and clone size were drawn from that table, and D and trimming were deduced from the DNA. The repertoire holds over 100,000 clones, with around four fifths as singletons. Trimming cost V 0 bases and J 1 base; bases outside gene matches: 10. In germline, CDR1 is SGDLS, CDR2 YYNGEE. The CDR3 runs 19 residues. The chain is built from TRBV9 and TRBJ2-1, with 10 bases identical to TRBD2. Sequences were obtained from peripheral blood. The TCR comes from a human donor in a cohort sampled during active COVID-19. The CDR3 region is CASSVAQRGGRSSYNEQFF. The CDR3 DNA sequence: TGTGCCAGCAGCGTAGCTCAGCGGGGGGGAAGATCGTCCTACAATGAGCAGTTCTTC.